The sequence of this T cell receptor beta chain was determined in a study of blood T cell repertoires in COVID-19. The CDR3 covers 13 residues. CDR1 and CDR2 from the germline V gene are SNHLY and FYNNEI. The trim removed 6 bases at V and 9 bases at J, leaving 8 bases unmatched. Clones were sequenced by immunoSEQ multiplex PCR, and TCRdb holds only the in-frame ones, with some missing. The sample includes 84,000 or so clones, 81% of them seen just once. The sequence came from a human donor in a cohort sampled during active COVID-19. Sequencing was carried out using peripheral blood. The V gene is TRBV2, the J gene TRBJ2-1; 7 nucleotides align to TRBD1. For the CDR3, the DNA is TGTGCCAGCAGACAACAGGGGTCGGGTGAGCAGTTCTTC. It is translated as CASRQQGSGEQFF.